This is a list of T cell receptor beta chains from one sample in a study of post-analysis software for immune sequencing data. TCRdb reanalysed the PCR reads using MiXCR and keeps one entry per CDR3 protein. The table lists hundreds of thousands of distinct CDR3 sequences, roughly 46% of them singletons. The sequencing input was blood. All receptors come from a girl aged 10-17 years with multiple sclerosis. CDR3s include the opening cysteine and the closing phenylalanine or tryptophan. D genes are given only for firm matches. Clone size appears in some rows only: once, few, many, or a class for an expanded clone.

J: TRBJ1-1; D: .; size: .; V: TRBV10-3; DNA: TGTGCCATCAGTGGGACGAAGGACACTGAAACTTTCTTT; CDR3: CAISGTKDTETFF
J: TRBJ2-1; D: .; size: few; V: TRBV24-1; DNA: TGTGCCACCGAACCCTCGGCGGAGACCTACAATGAGCAGTTCTTC; CDR3: CATEPSAETYNEQFF
J: TRBJ2-3; D: TRBD1; size: .; V: TRBV28; DNA: TGTGCCAGCAGACCGACAGGGGGCGCATCAGATACGCAGTATTTT; CDR3: CASRPTGGASDTQYF
J: TRBJ2-1; D: .; size: .; V: TRBV20-1; DNA: TGCAGTGCTAGCGATCCCGGGCGTACCTACAATGAGCAGTTCTTC; CDR3: CSASDPGRTYNEQFF
J: TRBJ2-7; D: TRBD2; size: few; V: TRBV6-5; DNA: TGTGCCAGCAGTGAGGGACTAGCAGGGGACGAGCAGTACTTC; CDR3: CASSEGLAGDEQYF
J: TRBJ1-1; D: TRBD1; size: .; V: TRBV12-3/TRBV12-4; DNA: TGTGCCAGCAGTGGACAGGGGTTCACTGAAGCTTTCTTT; CDR3: CASSGQGFTEAFF
J: TRBJ2-7; D: TRBD1; size: few; V: TRBV9; DNA: TGTGCCAGCAGCGTAGGCGACAGGGGTTACGAGCAGTACTTC; CDR3: CASSVGDRGYEQYF
J: TRBJ2-3; D: .; size: .; V: TRBV20-1; DNA: TGCAGTGCTAGGCTAAACCTAGCTGGCACAGATACGCAGTATTTT; CDR3: CSARLNLAGTDTQYF
J: TRBJ1-2; D: .; size: once; V: TRBV9; DNA: TGTGCCAGCAGCATGACAGTCTCTAACTATGGCTACACCTTC; CDR3: CASSMTVSNYGYTF
J: TRBJ1-1; D: TRBD1; size: .; V: TRBV7-3; DNA: TGTGCCAGCAGTAAACAGGGGAGCACTGAAGCTTTCTTT; CDR3: CASSKQGSTEAFF
J: TRBJ2-7; D: TRBD2; size: once; V: TRBV5-1; DNA: TGCGCCAGCAGCTTGTATACTAGCGGGACCTACGAGCAGTACTTC; CDR3: CASSLYTSGTYEQYF
J: TRBJ2-5; D: .; size: .; V: TRBV28; DNA: TGTGCCACCCGGACCGAACAAGAGACCCAGTACTTC; CDR3: CATRTEQETQYF
J: TRBJ2-5; D: .; size: .; V: TRBV28; DNA: TGTGCCAGCAGTCCGACCTACTGGGAGCAGTACTTC; CDR3: CASSPTYWEQYF
J: TRBJ2-7; D: TRBD2; size: few; V: TRBV3-1; DNA: TGTGCCAGCAGCCAAGAAGCGGGGCACTCCTACGAGCAGTACTTC; CDR3: CASSQEAGHSYEQYF
J: TRBJ1-3; D: TRBD1; size: .; V: TRBV3-1; DNA: TGTGCCAGCAGCCCCAGGGGGGGCCCTGGAAACACCATATATTTT; CDR3: CASSPRGGPGNTIYF
J: TRBJ2-5; D: TRBD2; size: once; V: TRBV20-1; DNA: TGCGGTGCTCCATCGACGCTAGCGGGAATGGAGACCCAGTACTTC; CDR3: CGAPSTLAGMETQYF
J: TRBJ1-2; D: .; size: .; V: TRBV6-5; DNA: TGTGCCAGCAGCCGAGGGGGAAAGAGGACGGGCTACACCTTC; CDR3: CASSRGGKRTGYTF
J: TRBJ2-7; D: .; size: .; V: TRBV20-1; DNA: TGCAGTGCTAGAGATCTCCGGGGAAGCTCCTACGAGCAGTACTTC; CDR3: CSARDLRGSSYEQYF